This TCR beta chain was captured in a study of blood T cell repertoires in COVID-19. Turning to the study itself: From the United States, Italy and Spain came samples of acute and convalescent COVID-19. PBMCs, B-cell-depleted T cells, or T cells were the source of the cDNA or gDNA that made up the material.

In the original analysis: Amplified reference gene primers provided the basis for estimating nucleated cell counts. Some clones are missing from TCRdb's copy, which holds only in-frame ones; the method was immunoSEQ multiplex PCR. V and J calls and clone size are those listed in that table; D and trimming were worked out from the DNA. This sample has over 65,000 clones, with around 86% found just once. CDR1 is MNHNY, CDR2 SVGAGI, per germline (reference sequence). There are 14 residues in the CDR3. Sample: peripheral blood. J is TRBJ1-1 and V is TRBV6-6, with unresolved D. The receptor comes from a man older than 75 with acute or convalescent COVID-19. The CDR3 DNA is TGTGCGGGTAGGGCGGGGTACCTAGACACTGAAGCTTTCTTT. Translation: CAGRAGYLDTEAFF.